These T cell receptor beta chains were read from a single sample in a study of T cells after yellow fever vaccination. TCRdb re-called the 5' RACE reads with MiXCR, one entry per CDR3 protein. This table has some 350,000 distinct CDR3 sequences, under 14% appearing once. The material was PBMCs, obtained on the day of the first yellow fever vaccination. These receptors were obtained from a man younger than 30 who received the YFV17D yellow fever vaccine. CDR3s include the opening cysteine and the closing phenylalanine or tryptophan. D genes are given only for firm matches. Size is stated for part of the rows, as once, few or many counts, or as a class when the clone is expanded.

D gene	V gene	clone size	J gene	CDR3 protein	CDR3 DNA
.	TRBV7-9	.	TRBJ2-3	CASSPTGVEDTQYF	TGTGCCAGCAGTCCTACGGGGGTCGAAGATACGCAGTATTTT
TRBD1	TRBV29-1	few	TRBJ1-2	CSLGTDYGYTF	TGCAGCTTGGGGACAGACTATGGCTACACCTTC
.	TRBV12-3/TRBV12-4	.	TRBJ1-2	CASSSPDTGHYGYTF	TGTGCCAGCAGTTCGCCCGATACAGGGCACTATGGCTACACCTTC
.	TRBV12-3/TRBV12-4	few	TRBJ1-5	CASILGVEFWPQHF	.
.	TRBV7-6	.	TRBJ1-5	CASSLRAGGDQPQHF	TGTGCCAGCAGCTTACGGGCCGGAGGGGATCAGCCCCAGCATTTT
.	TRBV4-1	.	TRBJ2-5	CASSQVWTTGEETQYF	TGCGCCAGCAGTCAAGTTTGGACTACCGGGGAAGAGACCCAGTACTTC
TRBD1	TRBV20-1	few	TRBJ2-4	CSARGQGEGPQYF	TGCAGTGCTAGAGGGCAGGGGGAAGGTCCTCAGTACTTC
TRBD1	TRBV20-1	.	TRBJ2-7	CSASDDREDQYF	TGCAGTGCTTCCGATGACAGGGAAGACCAGTACTTC
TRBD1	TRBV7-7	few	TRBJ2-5	CASSEHGTGYQETQYF	TGTGCTAGCAGCGAACACGGGACAGGGTACCAAGAGACCCAGTACTTC
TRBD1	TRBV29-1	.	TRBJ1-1	CSVYPGQGTRGTEAFF	TGCAGCGTATACCCGGGACAGGGGACCAGGGGCACTGAAGCTTTCTTT
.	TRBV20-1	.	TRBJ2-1	CSALPVTGKAYNEQFF	TGCAGTGCCTTACCGGTGACAGGTAAAGCTTACAATGAGCAGTTCTTC
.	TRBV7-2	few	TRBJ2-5	CASSLNGALQETQYF	TGTGCCAGCAGCTTAAATGGGGCGCTCCAAGAGACCCAGTACTTC
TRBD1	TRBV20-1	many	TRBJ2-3	CSAHSGTGRSDTQYF	TGCAGTGCCCACTCCGGGACAGGGCGTTCAGATACGCAGTATTTT
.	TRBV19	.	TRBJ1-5	CASSIGLTQHF	TGTGCCAGTAGTATAGGGCTGACCCAGCATTTT
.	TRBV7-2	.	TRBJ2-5	CASSFSLQETQYF	TGTGCCAGCAGCTTCTCTCTGCAAGAGACCCAGTACTTC
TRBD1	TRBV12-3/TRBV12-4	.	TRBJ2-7	CASSARDRGSEQYF	TGTGCCAGCAGTGCCCGGGACAGGGGAAGCGAGCAGTACTTC
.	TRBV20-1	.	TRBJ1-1	CSERDTMNTEAFF	TGCAGTGAGCGGGACACGATGAACACTGAAGCTTTCTTT
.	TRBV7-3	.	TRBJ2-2	CASSHGGIGELFF	TGTGCCAGCAGCCACGGGGGTATCGGGGAGCTGTTTTTT
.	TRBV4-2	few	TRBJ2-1	CASSRRTGGGAQDEQFF	TGTGCCAGCAGCCGACGCACTGGTGGGGGGGCCCAAGATGAGCAGTTCTTC
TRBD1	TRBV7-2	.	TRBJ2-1	CASSFQTGAHYNEQFF	TGTGCCAGCAGCTTTCAGACAGGGGCGCACTACAATGAGCAGTTCTTC
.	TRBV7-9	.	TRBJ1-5	CASSPSGGVNQPQHF	TGTGCCAGCAGCCCAAGTGGGGGGGTGAATCAGCCCCAGCATTTT
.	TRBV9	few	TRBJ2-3	CASSVVAGQQADTQYF	TGTGCCAGCAGCGTAGTCGCGGGACAGCAGGCAGATACGCAGTATTTT
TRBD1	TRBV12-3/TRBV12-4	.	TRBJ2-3	CASRDRGPDTQYF	TGTGCCAGCAGAGACAGGGGCCCAGATACGCAGTATTTT
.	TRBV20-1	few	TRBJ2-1	CSARDPGTHNEQFF	TGCAGTGCTAGAGATCCAGGGACCCACAATGAGCAGTTCTTC
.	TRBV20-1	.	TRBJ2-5	CSGGPLTGLQETQYF	TGCAGTGGGGGGCCCCTAACAGGCCTCCAAGAGACCCAGTACTTC